Listed below are T cell receptor beta chains from one sample, sequenced in a study of T cells in Graves' hyperthyroidism and ophthalmopathy. Via MiXCR, TCRdb re-called the multiplex PCR reads, giving one row per CDR3 protein. The sample records about 350,000 distinct CDR3 sequences, 15% to 20% being singletons. Sequencing was carried out using blood. The receptors originated from a woman in her 40s with Graves' ophthalmopathy. The CDR3 runs from the conserved cysteine through the conserved F or W. The order of the fields is V gene, D gene, clone size, J gene, CDR3 DNA, CDR3 protein. A D gene is named only where the DNA matches it firmly. Expanded clones are given a class, and other clones once, few, many or no size at all.

V gene: TRBV6-1; D gene: TRBD1; clone size: .; J gene: TRBJ1-2; CDR3 DNA: TGTGCCAGCAGGGGAGCGGGGACAGACTATGGCTACACCTTC; CDR3 protein: CASRGAGTDYGYTF
V gene: TRBV2; D gene: .; clone size: many; J gene: TRBJ2-7; CDR3 DNA: TGTGCCAGCAGTGATCTGATCTACGAGCAGTACTTC; CDR3 protein: CASSDLIYEQYF
V gene: TRBV18; D gene: .; clone size: .; J gene: TRBJ1-2; CDR3 DNA: TGTGCCAGCTCACCGGGCCCGAGTAACTATGGCTACACCTTC; CDR3 protein: CASSPGPSNYGYTF
V gene: TRBV6-2/TRBV6-3; D gene: .; clone size: .; J gene: TRBJ2-5; CDR3 DNA: TGTGCCAGCAGTTACCAAGGACTATTTCAAGAGACCCAGTACTTC; CDR3 protein: CASSYQGLFQETQYF
V gene: TRBV24-1; D gene: TRBD2; clone size: many; J gene: TRBJ2-2; CDR3 DNA: TGTGCCACCAGGGGGACTAGCGGGAGTAGTCCCGGGGAGCTGTTTTTT; CDR3 protein: CATRGTSGSSPGELFF
V gene: TRBV11-2; D gene: .; clone size: many; J gene: TRBJ2-6; CDR3 DNA: TGTGCCAGCAGCTTGAGGTCGGTGGGGTCTGGGGCCAACGTCCTGACTTTC; CDR3 protein: CASSLRSVGSGANVLTF
V gene: TRBV25-1; D gene: .; clone size: many; J gene: TRBJ2-7; CDR3 DNA: TGTGCCAGCAGCGACGGGACCTATATGACCTACGAGCAGTACTTC; CDR3 protein: CASSDGTYMTYEQYF
V gene: TRBV28; D gene: .; clone size: many; J gene: TRBJ2-7; CDR3 DNA: TGTGCCAGCAGTCCGTCCCCGGCGGTCTTGGAGCAGTACTTC; CDR3 protein: CASSPSPAVLEQYF
V gene: TRBV28; D gene: .; clone size: many; J gene: TRBJ1-1; CDR3 DNA: TGTGCCAGCAGTTTCATCGGAGGGACTGAAGCTTTCTTT; CDR3 protein: CASSFIGGTEAFF
V gene: TRBV7-9; D gene: .; clone size: many; J gene: TRBJ1-5; CDR3 DNA: TGTGCCAGCAGCCCCAACGGGGTAGGCAATCAGCCCCAGCATTTT; CDR3 protein: CASSPNGVGNQPQHF
V gene: TRBV19; D gene: TRBD1; clone size: .; J gene: TRBJ1-1; CDR3 DNA: TGTGCCAGTCCCGGGACAGGGGGCCGGGGCACTGAAGCTTTCTTT; CDR3 protein: CASPGTGGRGTEAFF
V gene: TRBV29-1; D gene: .; clone size: few; J gene: TRBJ2-7; CDR3 DNA: TGCAGCGTTCTTAAGACAGATACCTACGAGCAGTACTTC; CDR3 protein: CSVLKTDTYEQYF
V gene: TRBV5-1; D gene: TRBD1; clone size: many; J gene: TRBJ1-1; CDR3 DNA: TGCGCCAGCAGCCGCAGGGGGCTTACTGAAGCTTTCTTT; CDR3 protein: CASSRRGLTEAFF
V gene: TRBV7-3; D gene: .; clone size: many; J gene: TRBJ1-2; CDR3 DNA: TGTGCCAGCAGCTTCACTGGACCGAACTATGGCTACACCTTC; CDR3 protein: CASSFTGPNYGYTF
V gene: TRBV28; D gene: .; clone size: many; J gene: TRBJ2-7; CDR3 DNA: TGTGCCAGCAGTTTGAATCGGTGGGAGGTTGGCCACGAGCAGTACTTC; CDR3 protein: CASSLNRWEVGHEQYF
V gene: TRBV2; D gene: .; clone size: many; J gene: TRBJ1-2; CDR3 DNA: TGTGCCAGCAGAGATAGAATCTATGGCTACACCTTC; CDR3 protein: CASRDRIYGYTF
V gene: TRBV12-3/TRBV12-4; D gene: .; clone size: many; J gene: TRBJ1-1; CDR3 DNA: TGTGCCAGCAGTTTAAGGGGTGGGGACACTGAAGCTTTCTTT; CDR3 protein: CASSLRGGDTEAFF